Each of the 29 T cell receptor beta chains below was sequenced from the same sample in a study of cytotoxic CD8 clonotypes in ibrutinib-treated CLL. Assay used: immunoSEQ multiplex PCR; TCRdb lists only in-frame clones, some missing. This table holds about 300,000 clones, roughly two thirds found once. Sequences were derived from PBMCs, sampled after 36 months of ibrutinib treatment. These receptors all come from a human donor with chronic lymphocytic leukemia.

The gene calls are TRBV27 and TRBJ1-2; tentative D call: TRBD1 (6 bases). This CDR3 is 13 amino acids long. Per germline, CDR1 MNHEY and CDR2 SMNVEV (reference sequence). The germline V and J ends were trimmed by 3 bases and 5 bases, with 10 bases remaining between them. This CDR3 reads CASSLDSGYGYTF. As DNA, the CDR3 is TGTGCCAGCAGTTTGGACAGTGGGTATGGCTACACCTTC.

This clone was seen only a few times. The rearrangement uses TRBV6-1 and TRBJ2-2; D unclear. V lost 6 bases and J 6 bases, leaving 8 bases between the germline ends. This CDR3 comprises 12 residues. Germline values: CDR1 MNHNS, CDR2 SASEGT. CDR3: CASRPNAGELFF. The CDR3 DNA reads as TGTGCCAGCAGGCCCAATGCCGGGGAGCTGTTTTTT.

The DNA of the CDR3 is TGCGCCAGCAGTCCGGACATAGAGGGGACCCAGTACTTC. Translation: CASSPDIEGTQYF. V and J are TRBV5-1 and TRBJ2-5; D might be TRBD1 or TRBD2, each matching 5 bases. In germline, CDR1 is SGHRS, CDR2 YFSETQ. This CDR3 is 13 amino acids long. V gave up 5 bases and J gave up 7 bases, with 15 bases separating them.

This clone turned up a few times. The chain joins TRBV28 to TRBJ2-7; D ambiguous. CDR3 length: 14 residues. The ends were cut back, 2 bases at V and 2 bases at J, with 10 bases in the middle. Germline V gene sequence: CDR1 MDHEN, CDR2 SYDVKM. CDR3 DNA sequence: TGTGCCAGCAGTTTACCGACACCACCCTACGAGCAGTACTTC. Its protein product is CASSLPTPPYEQYF.

The CDR3 sequence is CASSRQFTDTQYF. The CDR3 nucleotides are TGTGCCAGTAGTCGACAGTTTACAGATACGCAGTATTTT. This chain uses TRBV19 with TRBJ2-3, with D possibly TRBD1 on 5 matching bases. The CDR3 sequence is 13 residues long. CDR1 and CDR2 (germline): LNHDA, SQIVND (reference sequence). V gave up 5 bases and J gave up 3 bases, with 9 bases separating them. Full variable domain (remainder filled in from reference TRBV19 and TRBJ2-3): DGGITQSPKYLFRKEGQNVTLSCEQNLNHDAMYWYRQDPGQGLRLIYYSQIVNDFQKGDIAEGYSVSREKKESFPLTVTSAQKNPTAFYLCASSRQFTDTQYFGPGTRLTVL.

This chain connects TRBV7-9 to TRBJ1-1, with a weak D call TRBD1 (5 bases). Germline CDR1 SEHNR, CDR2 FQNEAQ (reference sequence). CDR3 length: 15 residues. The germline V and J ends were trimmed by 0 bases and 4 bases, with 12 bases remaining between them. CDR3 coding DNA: TGTGCCAGCAGCTTAGCGGTCCAGGGCACCACTGAAGCTTTCTTT. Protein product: CASSLAVQGTTEAFF. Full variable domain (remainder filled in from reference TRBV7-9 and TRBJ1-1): DTGVSQNPRHKITKRGQNVTFRCDPISEHNRLYWYRQTLGQGPEFLTYFQNEAQLEKSRLLSDRFSAERPKGSFSTLEIQRTEQGDSAMYLCASSLAVQGTTEAFFGQGTRLTVV.

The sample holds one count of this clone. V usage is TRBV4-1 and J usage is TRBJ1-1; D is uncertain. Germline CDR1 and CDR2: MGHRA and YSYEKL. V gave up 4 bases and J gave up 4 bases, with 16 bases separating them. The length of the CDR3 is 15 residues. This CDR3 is CASSRLQDASTEAFF. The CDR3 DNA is TGCGCCAGCAGCCGGCTTCAGGACGCCAGCACTGAAGCTTTCTTT.

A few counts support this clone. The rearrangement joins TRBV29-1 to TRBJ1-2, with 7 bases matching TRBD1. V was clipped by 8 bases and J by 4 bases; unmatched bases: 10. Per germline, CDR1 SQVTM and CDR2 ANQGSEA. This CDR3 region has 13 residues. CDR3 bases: TGCAGCTTTTCTTACAGGGGTAGCTATGGCTACACCTTC. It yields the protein CSFSYRGSYGYTF.

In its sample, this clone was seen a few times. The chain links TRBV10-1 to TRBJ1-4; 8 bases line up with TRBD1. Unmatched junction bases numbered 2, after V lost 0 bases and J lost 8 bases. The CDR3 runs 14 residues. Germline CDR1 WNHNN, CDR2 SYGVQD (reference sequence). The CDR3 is CASSESWTGEKLFF. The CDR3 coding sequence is TGCGCCAGCAGTGAGTCGTGGACAGGGGAAAAACTGTTTTTT.

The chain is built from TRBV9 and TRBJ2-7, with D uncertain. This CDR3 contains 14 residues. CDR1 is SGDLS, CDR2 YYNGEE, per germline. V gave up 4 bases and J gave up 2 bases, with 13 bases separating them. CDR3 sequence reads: CASSPTSQPYEQYF. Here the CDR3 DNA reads TGTGCCAGCAGCCCGACGAGCCAACCCTACGAGCAGTACTTC.

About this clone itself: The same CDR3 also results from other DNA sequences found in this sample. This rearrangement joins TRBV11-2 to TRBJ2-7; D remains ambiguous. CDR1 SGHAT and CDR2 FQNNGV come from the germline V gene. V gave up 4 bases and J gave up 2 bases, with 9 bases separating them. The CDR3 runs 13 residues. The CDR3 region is CASSSGLPYEQYF. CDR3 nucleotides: TGTGCCAGCAGCTCGGGCTTACCCTACGAGCAGTACTTC. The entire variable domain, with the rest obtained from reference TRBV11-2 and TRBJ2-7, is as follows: EAGVAQSPRYKIIEKRQSVAFWCNPISGHATLYWYQQILGQGPKLLIQFQNNGVVDDSQLPKDRFSAERLKGVDSTLKIQPAKLEDSAVYLCASSSGLPYEQYFGPGTRLTVT.

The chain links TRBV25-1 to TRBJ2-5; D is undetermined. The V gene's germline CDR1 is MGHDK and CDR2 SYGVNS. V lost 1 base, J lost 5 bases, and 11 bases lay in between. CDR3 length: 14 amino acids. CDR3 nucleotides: TGTGCCAGCAGTGAATTTGGCGGCGAGGAGACCCAGTACTTC. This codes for CASSEFGGEETQYF.

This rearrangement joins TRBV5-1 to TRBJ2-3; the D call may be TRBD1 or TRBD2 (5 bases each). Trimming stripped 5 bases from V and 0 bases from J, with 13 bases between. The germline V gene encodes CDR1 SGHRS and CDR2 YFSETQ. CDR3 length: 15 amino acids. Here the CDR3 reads CASRSGTHSTDTQYF. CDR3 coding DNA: TGCGCCAGCAGGTCCGGGACCCACAGCACAGATACGCAGTATTTT.

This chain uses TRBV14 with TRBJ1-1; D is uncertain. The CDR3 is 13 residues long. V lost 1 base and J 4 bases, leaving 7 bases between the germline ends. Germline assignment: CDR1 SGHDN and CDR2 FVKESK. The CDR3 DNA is TGTGCCAGCAGCCAAGGAACAACCACTGAAGCTTTCTTT. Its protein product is CASSQGTTTEAFF.

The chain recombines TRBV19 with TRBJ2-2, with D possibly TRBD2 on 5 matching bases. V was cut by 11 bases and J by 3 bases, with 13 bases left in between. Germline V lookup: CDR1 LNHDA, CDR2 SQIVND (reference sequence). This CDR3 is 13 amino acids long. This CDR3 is CAAAGIHTGELFF. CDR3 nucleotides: TGTGCCGCGGCCGGGATCCACACCGGGGAGCTGTTTTTT.

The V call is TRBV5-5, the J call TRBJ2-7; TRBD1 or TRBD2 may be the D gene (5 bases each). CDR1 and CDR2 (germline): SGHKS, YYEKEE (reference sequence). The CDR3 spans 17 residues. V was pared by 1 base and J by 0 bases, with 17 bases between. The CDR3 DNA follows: TGTGCCAGCAGCTTGAACGTTGGGACGGTGAGCTCCTACGAGCAGTACTTC. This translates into CASSLNVGTVSSYEQYF.

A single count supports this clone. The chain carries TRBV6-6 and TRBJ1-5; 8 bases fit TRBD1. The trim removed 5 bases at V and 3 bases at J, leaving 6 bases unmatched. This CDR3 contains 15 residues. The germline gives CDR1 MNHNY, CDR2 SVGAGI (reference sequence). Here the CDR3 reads CASSHGTGYNQPQHF. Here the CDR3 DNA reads TGTGCCAGCAGTCACGGGACAGGATACAATCAGCCCCAGCATTTT.

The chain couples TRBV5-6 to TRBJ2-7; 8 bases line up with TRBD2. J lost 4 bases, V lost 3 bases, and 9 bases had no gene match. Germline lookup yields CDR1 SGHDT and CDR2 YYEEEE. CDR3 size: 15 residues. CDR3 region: CASSSDPGGRYEQYF. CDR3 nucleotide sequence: TGTGCCAGCAGCTCGGATCCCGGCGGGAGGTACGAGCAGTACTTC. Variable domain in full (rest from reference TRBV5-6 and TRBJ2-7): DAGVTQSPTHLIKTRGQQVTLRCSPKSGHDTVSWYQQALGQGPQFIFQYYEEEERQRGNFPDRFSGHQFPNYSSELNVNALLLGDSALYLCASSSDPGGRYEQYFGPGTRLTVT.

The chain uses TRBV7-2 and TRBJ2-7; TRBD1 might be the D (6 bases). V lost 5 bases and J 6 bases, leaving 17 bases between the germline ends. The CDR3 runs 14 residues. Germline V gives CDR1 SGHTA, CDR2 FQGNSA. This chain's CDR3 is CASSVLGGLSEQYF. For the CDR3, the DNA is TGTGCCAGCAGCGTCCTAGGGGGTCTCAGCGAGCAGTACTTC.

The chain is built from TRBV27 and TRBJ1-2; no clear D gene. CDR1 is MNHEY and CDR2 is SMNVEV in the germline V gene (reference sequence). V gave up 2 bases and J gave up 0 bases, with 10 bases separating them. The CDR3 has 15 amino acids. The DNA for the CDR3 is TGTGCCAGCAGTTTAAGGGCTAGCCCTAACTATGGCTACACCTTC. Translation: CASSLRASPNYGYTF.

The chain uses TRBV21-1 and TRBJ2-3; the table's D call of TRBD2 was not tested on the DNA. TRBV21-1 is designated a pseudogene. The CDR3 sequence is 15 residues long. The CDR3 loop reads CAINISGRGIDTQYF. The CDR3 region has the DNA TGTGCCATCAACATTAGCGGGAGGGGCATTGATACGCAGTATTTT.

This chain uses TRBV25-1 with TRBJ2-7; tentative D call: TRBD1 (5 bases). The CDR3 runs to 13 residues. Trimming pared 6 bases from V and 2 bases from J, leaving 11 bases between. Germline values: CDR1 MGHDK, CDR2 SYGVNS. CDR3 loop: CASRSGWPYEQYF. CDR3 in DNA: TGTGCCAGCAGGTCAGGGTGGCCCTACGAGCAGTACTTC.

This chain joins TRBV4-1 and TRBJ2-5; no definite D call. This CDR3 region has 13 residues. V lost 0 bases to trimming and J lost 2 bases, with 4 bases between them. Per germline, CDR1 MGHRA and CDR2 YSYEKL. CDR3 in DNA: TGCGCCAGCAGCCAAGACAGGCAAGAGACCCAGTACTTC. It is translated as CASSQDRQETQYF.

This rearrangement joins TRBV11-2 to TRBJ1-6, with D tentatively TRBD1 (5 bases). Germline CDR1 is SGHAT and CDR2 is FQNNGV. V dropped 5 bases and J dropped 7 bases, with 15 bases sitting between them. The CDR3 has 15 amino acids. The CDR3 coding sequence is TGTGCCAGCAGCACCCGGTGGGGGGGGAATTCACCCCTCCACTTT. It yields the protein CASSTRWGGNSPLHF.

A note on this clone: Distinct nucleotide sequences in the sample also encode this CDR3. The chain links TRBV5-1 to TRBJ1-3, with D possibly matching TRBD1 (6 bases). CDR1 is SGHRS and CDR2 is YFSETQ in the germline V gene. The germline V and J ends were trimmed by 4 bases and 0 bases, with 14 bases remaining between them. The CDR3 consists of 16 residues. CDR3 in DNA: TGCGCCAGCAGCCTGGAGGGGGGTAACTCTGGAAACACCATATATTTT. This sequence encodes CASSLEGGNSGNTIYF.

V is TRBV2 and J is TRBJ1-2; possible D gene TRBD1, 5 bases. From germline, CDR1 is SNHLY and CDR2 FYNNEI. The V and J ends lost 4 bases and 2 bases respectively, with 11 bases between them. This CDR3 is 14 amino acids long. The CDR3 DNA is TGTGCCAGCAGTGGCAGGGAGAGAAACTATGGCTACACCTTC. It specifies CASSGRERNYGYTF.

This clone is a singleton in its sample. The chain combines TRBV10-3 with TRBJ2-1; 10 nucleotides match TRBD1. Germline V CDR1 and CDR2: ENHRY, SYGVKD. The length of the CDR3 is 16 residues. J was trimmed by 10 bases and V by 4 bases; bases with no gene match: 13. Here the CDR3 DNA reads TGTGCCATCAGTGCTCAACCCGGGACAGGGGAACGAGAGCAGTTCTTC. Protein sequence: CAISAQPGTGEREQFF.

CDR3 loop: CASSRGNNEQFF. Here the CDR3 DNA reads TGTGCCAGCAGCCGGGGCAACAATGAGCAGTTCTTC. The rearrangement uses TRBV2 and TRBJ2-1; tentatively, D is TRBD1 or TRBD2 (5 bases each). The CDR3 covers 12 residues. Germline loops: CDR1 SNHLY, CDR2 FYNNEI. V was shortened by 6 bases and J by 5 bases, with 8 bases between the two germline ends.

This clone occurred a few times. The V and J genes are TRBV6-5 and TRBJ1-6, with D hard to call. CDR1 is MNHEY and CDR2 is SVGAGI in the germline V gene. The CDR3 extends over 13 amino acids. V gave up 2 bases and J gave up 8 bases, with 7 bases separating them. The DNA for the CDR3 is TGTGCCAGCAGTTACGGCCAGTATTCACCCCTCCACTTT. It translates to CASSYGQYSPLHF.